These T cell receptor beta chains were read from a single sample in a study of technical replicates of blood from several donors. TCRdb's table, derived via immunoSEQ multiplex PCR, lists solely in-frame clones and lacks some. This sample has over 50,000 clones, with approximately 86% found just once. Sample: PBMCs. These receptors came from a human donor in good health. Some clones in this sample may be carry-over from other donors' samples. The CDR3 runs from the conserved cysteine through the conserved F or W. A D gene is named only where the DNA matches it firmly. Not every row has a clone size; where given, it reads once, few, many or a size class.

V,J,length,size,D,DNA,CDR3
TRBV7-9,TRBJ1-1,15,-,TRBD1,TGTGCCAGCAGCTGGGGACAGGGCTACAACACTGAAGCTTTCTTT,CASSWGQGYNTEAFF
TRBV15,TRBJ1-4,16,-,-,TGTGCCACCAGCAGGGTCGGACAGCCAACTAATGAAAAACTGTTTTTT,CATSRVGQPTNEKLFF
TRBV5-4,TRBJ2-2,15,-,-,TGTGCCAGCAGCCGAGGTCAGACGAACACCGGGGAGCTGTTTTTT,CASSRGQTNTGELFF
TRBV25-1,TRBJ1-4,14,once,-,TGTGCCAGCCGGCGGGACGGTATAATGAAAAAACTGTTTTTT,CASRRDGIMKKLFF
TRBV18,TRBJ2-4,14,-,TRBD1,TGTGCCAGCTCACTAGACAGGGTCAAAAACATTCAGTACTTC,CASSLDRVKNIQYF
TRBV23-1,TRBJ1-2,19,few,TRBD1,TGCGCCAGCAGTCAATCAGGGGGGGGGAGGTTACAGGGGGACTATGGCTACACCTTC,CASSQSGGGRLQGDYGYTF
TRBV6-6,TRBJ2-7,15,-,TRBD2,TGTGCCAGCAAAACGCCGGGACTAGCGGGATTTGAGCAGTACTTC,CASKTPGLAGFEQYF
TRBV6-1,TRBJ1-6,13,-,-,TGTGCCTGGTCGGCTCAGGGTGGTTCACCCCTCCACTTT,CAWSAQGGSPLHF
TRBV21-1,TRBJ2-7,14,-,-,TGTGCCAGCAGCAAGCTGGGACAATACGACGAGCAGTACTTC,CASSKLGQYDEQYF
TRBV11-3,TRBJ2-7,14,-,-,TGTGCCAGCAGCTTAGGTCCGGGTTTCTACGAGCAGTACTTC,CASSLGPGFYEQYF
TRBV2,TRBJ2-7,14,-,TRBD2,TGTGCCAGCGGTTCGACTAGCGGGAGGGAAGAGCAGTACTTC,CASGSTSGREEQYF
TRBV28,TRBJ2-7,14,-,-,TGTGCCAGCAGTTCCTCAGGGCCCTCCTACGAGCAGTACTTC,CASSSSGPSYEQYF
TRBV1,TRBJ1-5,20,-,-,TGCACCAGCAGCCAAAAAGACCGGGATTTGACGCCTTATAGCAATCAGCCCCAGCATTTT,CTSSQKDRDLTPYSNQPQHF
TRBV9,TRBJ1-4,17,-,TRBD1,TGTGCCAGCAGCGCCGGGACAGGGGGGACAACTAATGAAAAACTGTTTTTT,CASSAGTGGTTNEKLFF
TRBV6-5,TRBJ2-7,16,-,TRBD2,TGTGCCAGCAGTTACGGGCTAGCGGGAGGGGCCTACGAGCAGTACTTC,CASSYGLAGGAYEQYF
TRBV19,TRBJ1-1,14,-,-,TGTGCCAGTAGTATCAGGGGACAGAACACTGAAGCTTTCTTT,CASSIRGQNTEAFF
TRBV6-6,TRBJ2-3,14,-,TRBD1,TGTGCCAGCAACCGGGACAGGCCCACAGATACGCAGTATTTT,CASNRDRPTDTQYF
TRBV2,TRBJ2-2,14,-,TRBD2,TGTGCCAGCAGCGGGACTAGCGACACCGGGGAGCTGTTTTTT,CASSGTSDTGELFF
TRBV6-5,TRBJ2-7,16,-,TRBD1,TGTGCCAGCAGTTACGCCGGGACAGGGAACTCCTACGAGCAGTACTTC,CASSYAGTGNSYEQYF
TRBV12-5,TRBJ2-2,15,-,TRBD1,TGTGCTAGTGGTTTGGGACAGGGGCTGACCGGGGAGCTGTTTTTT,CASGLGQGLTGELFF
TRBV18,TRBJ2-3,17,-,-,TGTGCCAGCTCACCTAATCAGGACAGCGAGAACACAGATACGCAGTATTTT,CASSPNQDSENTDTQYF
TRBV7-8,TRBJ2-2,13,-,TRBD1,TGTGCCAGCAGCCCATACAGGGGTAGGGAGCTGTTTTTT,CASSPYRGRELFF
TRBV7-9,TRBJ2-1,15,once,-,TGTGCCAGCAGCTTAGGGGACTTGGGTTACAATGAGCAGTTCTTC,CASSLGDLGYNEQFF
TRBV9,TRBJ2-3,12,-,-,TGTGCCAGCAGCGACGGAGCAGATACGCAGTATTTT,CASSDGADTQYF
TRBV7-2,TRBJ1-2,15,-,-,TGTGCCAGCCGTAATGCGGGAACACCCCCGGGGGGCTACACCTTC,CASRNAGTPPGGYTF
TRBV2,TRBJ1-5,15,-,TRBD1,TGTGCCAGCAGTCCCGGACAGGGAGGCAATCAGCCCCAGCATTTT,CASSPGQGGNQPQHF
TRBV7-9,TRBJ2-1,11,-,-,TGTGCCAGCAGCTTTCTCGAAGCCTCGTTCTTC,CASSFLEASFF
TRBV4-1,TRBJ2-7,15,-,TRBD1,TGCGCCAGCAGCCAACCACGACAGGGCTACTACGAGCAGTACTTC,CASSQPRQGYYEQYF
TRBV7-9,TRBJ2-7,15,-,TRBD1,TGTGCCAGCAGCTCAATAAGGGACAGAACCTACGAGCAGTACTTC,CASSSIRDRTYEQYF
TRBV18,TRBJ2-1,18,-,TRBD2,TGTGCCAGCTCACCGCAGGAGGGACTAGCTTCCCATGGGAATGAGCAGTTCTTC,CASSPQEGLASHGNEQFF
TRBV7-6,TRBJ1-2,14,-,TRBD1,TGTGCCAGCAGCTTATTGACAGGGGGCCGGGGCTACACCTTC,CASSLLTGGRGYTF
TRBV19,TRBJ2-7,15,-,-,TGTGCCAGTAGTCCCCCGTTTGGCAGAAGCTACGAGCAGTACTTC,CASSPPFGRSYEQYF
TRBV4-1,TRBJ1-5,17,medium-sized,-,TGCGCCAGCAGCCAAGGGGTTCGGATCGGGGACAATCAGCCCCAGCATTTT,CASSQGVRIGDNQPQHF
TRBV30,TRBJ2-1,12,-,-,TGTGCCTGGAGTTTGTCAGGCAATGAGCAGTTCTTC,CAWSLSGNEQFF
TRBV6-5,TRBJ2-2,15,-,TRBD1,TGTGCCAGCAGTCCCGGGACAGGGGGTAACTGGGAGCTGTTTTTT,CASSPGTGGNWELFF
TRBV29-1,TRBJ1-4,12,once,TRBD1,TGCAGCGTTAACAGGGGCGGCGAAAAACTGTTTTTT,CSVNRGGEKLFF
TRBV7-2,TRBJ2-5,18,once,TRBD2,TGTGCCAGCAGCACCGGGAGGCTAGCGGGAGGCCTGGGGGAGACCCAGTACTTC,CASSTGRLAGGLGETQYF
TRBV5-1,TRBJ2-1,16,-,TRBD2,TGCGCCAGCAGCGGGGGACTAGCGGGCTCCTACAATGAGCAGTTCTTC,CASSGGLAGSYNEQFF
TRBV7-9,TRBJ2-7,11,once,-,TGTGCCAGCAGCTCCTTCTACGAGCAGTACTTC,CASSSFYEQYF
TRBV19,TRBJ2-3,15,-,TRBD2,TGTGCCAGTAGTCAAAATGCGGGAGTAGTCCCCCCGCAGTATTTT,CASSQNAGVVPPQYF
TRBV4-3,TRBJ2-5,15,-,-,TGCGCCAGCAGCCAAGATTCGGCCAGGGGAGAGACCCAGTACTTC,CASSQDSARGETQYF
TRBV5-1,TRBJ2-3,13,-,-,TGCGCCAGCAGCGGCGGATACACAGATACGCAGTATTTT,CASSGGYTDTQYF
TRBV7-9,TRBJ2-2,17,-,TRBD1,TGTGCCAGCAGCTTAGAGTGGGACAGGCGGAACACCGGGGAGCTGTTTTTT,CASSLEWDRRNTGELFF
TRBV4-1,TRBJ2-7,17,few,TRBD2,TGCGCCAGCAGCCAAGCGTCCATGGGACTAGCCCCCCACGAGCAGTACTTC,CASSQASMGLAPHEQYF
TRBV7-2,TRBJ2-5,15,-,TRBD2,TGTGCCAGCAGCTTAGTTACGGGAGGACAAGAGACCCAGTACTTC,CASSLVTGGQETQYF
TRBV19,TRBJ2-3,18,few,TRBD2,TGTGCCAGTAGTGCCCCCGGGACTAGCTCCACATTGGGGGATACGCAGTATTTT,CASSAPGTSSTLGDTQYF
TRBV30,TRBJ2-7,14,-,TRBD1,TGTGCCTGCCTAGCGGGACAGGGGGCATACGAGCAGTACTTC,CACLAGQGAYEQYF